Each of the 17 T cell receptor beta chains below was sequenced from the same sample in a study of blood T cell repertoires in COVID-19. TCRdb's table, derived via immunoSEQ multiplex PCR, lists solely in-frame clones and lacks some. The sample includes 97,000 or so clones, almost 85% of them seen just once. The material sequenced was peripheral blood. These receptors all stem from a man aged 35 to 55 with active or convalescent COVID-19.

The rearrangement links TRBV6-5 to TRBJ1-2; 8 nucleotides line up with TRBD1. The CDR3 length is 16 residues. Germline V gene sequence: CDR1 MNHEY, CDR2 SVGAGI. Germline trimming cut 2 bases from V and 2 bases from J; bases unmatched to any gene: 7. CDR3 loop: CASSYQPDRVNYGYTF. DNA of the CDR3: TGTGCCAGCAGTTACCAACCGGACAGGGTCAACTATGGCTACACCTTC.

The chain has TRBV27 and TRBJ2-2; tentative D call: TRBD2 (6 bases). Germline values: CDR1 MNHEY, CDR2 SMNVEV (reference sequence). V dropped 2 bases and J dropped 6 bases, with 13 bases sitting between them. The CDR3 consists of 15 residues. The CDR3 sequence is CASSLEFGSAGELFF. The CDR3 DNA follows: TGTGCCAGCAGTTTAGAGTTCGGGAGTGCCGGGGAGCTGTTTTTT.

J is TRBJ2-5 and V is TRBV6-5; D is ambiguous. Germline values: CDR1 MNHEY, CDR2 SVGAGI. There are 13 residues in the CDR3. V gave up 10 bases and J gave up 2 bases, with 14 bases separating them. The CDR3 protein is CATSSGHQETQYF. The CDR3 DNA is TGTGCCACCTCGTCCGGTCATCAAGAGACCCAGTACTTC.

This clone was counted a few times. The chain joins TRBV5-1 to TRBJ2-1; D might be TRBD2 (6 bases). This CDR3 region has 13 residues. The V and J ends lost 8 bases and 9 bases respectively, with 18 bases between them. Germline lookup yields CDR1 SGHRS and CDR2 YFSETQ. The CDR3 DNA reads TGCGCCAGTTTCAAACAACGGGAGAGTGAGCAGTTCTTC. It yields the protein CASFKQRESEQFF.

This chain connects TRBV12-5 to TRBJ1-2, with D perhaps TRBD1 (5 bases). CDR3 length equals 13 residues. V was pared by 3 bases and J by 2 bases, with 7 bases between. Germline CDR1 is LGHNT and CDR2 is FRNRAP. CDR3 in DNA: TGTGCTAGTGGTTTCTCAGGGAACTATGGCTACACCTTC. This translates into CASGFSGNYGYTF.

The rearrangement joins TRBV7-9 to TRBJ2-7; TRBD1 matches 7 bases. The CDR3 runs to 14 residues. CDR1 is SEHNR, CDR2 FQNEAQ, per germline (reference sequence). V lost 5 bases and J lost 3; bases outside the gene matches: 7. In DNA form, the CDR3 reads TGTGCCAGCAGCGAGGGGGCCCAGAGCTACGAGCAGTACTTC. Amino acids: CASSEGAQSYEQYF.

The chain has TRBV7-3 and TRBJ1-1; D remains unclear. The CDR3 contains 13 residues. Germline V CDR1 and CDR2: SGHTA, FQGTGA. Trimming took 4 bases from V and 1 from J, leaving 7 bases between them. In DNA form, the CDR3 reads TGTGCCAGCAGCTATAGTCGGAACACTGAAGCTTTCTTT. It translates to CASSYSRNTEAFF. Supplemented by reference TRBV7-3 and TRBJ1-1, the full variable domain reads GAGVSQTPSNKVTEKGKYVELRCDPISGHTALYWYRQSLGQGPEFLIYFQGTGAADDSGLPNDRFFAVRPEGSVSTLKIQRTERGDSAVYLCASSYSRNTEAFFGQGTRLTVV.

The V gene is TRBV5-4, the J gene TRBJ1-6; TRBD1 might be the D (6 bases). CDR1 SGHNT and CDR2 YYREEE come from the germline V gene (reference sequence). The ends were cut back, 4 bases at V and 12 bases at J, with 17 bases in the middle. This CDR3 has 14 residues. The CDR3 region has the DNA TGTGCCAGCAGCACCGGGACAAGCTTAGGACCCCTCCACTTT. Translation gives CASSTGTSLGPLHF.

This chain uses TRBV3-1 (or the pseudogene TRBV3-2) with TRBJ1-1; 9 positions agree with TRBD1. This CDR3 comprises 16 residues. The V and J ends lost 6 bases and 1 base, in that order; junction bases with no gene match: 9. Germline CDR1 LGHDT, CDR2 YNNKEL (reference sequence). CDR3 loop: CASRQRDRAGNTEAFF. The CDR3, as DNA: TGTGCCAGCAGGCAAAGGGACAGGGCAGGGAACACTGAAGCTTTCTTT.

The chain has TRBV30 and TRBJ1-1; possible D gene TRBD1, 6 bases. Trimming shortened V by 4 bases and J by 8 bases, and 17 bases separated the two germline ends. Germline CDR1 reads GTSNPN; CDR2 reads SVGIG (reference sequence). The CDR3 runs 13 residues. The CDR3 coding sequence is TGTGCCTGGAATAGGGGGTACCCTCACGAAGCTTTCTTT. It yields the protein CAWNRGYPHEAFF.

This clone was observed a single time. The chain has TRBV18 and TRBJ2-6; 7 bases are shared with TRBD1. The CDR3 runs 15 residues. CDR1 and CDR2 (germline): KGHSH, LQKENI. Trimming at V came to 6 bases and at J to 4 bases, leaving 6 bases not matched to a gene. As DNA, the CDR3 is TGTGCCAGCTCTACCGACAGGGCCGGGGCCAACGTCCTGACTTTC. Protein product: CASSTDRAGANVLTF.

As DNA, the CDR3 is TGTGCCAGCAGTTACACGGGACAGGTTGGGGAGCAGTTCTTC. It translates to CASSYTGQVGEQFF. The rearrangement links TRBV6-2 or TRBV6-3 to TRBJ2-1; 8 bases map to TRBD1. The CDR3 consists of 14 residues. The V and J ends lost 2 bases and 10 bases, in that order; junction bases with no gene match: 7. Germline V gene lookup returns CDR1 MNHEY and CDR2 SVGEGT.

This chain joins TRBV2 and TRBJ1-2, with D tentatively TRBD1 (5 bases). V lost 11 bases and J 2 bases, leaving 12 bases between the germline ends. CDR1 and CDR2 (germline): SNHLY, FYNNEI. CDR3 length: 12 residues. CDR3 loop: CAGQDTNYGYTF. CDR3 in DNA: TGTGCCGGTCAGGACACAAACTATGGCTACACCTTC. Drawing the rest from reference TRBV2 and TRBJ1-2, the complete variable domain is EPEVTQTPSHQVTQMGQEVILRCVPISNHLYFYWYRQILGQKVEFLVSFYNNEISEKSEIFDDQFSVERPDGSNFTLKIRSTKLEDSAMYFCAGQDTNYGYTFGSGTRLTVV.

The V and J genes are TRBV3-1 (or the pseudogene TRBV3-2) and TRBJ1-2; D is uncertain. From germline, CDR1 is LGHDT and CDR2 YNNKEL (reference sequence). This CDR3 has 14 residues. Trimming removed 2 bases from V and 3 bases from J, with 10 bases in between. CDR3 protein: CASSQLRQHYGYTF. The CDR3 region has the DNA TGTGCCAGCAGCCAATTGAGGCAGCACTATGGCTACACCTTC.

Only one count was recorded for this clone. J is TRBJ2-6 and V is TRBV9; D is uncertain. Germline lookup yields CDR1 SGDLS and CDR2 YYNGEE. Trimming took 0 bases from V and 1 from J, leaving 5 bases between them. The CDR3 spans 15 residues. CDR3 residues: CASSVGRSGANVLTF. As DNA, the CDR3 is TGTGCCAGCAGCGTAGGCAGGTCTGGGGCCAACGTCCTGACTTTC.

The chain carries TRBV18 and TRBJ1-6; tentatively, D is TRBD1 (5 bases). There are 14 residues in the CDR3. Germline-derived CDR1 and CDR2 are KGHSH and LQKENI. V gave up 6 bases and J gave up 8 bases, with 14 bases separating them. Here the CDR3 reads CASSPTEKDSPLHF. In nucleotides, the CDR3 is TGTGCCAGCTCGCCGACAGAGAAGGATTCACCCCTCCACTTT.

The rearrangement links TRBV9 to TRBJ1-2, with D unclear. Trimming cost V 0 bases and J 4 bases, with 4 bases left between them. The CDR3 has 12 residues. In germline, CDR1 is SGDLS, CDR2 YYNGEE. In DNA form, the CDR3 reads TGTGCCAGCAGCGTAGACGGCTATGGCTACACCTTC. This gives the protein CASSVDGYGYTF. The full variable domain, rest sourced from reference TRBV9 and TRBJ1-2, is DSGVTQTPKHLITATGQRVTLRCSPRSGDLSVYWYQQSLDQGLQFLIQYYNGEERAKGNILERFSAQQFPDLHSELNLSSLELGDSALYFCASSVDGYGYTFGSGTRLTVV.